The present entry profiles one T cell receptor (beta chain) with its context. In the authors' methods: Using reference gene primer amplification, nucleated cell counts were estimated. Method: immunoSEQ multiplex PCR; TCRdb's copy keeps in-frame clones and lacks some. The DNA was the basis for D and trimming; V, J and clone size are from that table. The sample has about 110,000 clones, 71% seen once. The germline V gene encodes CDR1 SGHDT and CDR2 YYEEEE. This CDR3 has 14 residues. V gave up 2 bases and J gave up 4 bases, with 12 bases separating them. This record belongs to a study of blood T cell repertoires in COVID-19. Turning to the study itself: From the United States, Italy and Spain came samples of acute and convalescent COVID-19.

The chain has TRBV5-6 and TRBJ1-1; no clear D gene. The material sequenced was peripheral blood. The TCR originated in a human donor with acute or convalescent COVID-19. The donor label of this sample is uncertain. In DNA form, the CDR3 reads TGTGCCAGCAGCTTACAGAGTTTCGTCACTGAAGCTTTCTTT. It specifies CASSLQSFVTEAFF.